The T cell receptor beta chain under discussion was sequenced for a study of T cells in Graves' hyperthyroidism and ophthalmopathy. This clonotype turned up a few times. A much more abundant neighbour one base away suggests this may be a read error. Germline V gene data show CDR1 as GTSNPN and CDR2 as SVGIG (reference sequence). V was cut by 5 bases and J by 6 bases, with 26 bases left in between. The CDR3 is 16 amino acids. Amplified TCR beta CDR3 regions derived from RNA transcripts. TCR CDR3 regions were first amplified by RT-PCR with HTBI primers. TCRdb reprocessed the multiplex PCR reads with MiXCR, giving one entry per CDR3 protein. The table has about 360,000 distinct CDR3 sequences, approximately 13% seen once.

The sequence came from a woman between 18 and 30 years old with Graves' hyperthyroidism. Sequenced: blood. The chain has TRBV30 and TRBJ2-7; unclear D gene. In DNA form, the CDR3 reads TGTGCCTGGGATTACATAAAGCCTACTGAATACCGCGAGCAGTACTTC. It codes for CAWDYIKPTEYREQYF.